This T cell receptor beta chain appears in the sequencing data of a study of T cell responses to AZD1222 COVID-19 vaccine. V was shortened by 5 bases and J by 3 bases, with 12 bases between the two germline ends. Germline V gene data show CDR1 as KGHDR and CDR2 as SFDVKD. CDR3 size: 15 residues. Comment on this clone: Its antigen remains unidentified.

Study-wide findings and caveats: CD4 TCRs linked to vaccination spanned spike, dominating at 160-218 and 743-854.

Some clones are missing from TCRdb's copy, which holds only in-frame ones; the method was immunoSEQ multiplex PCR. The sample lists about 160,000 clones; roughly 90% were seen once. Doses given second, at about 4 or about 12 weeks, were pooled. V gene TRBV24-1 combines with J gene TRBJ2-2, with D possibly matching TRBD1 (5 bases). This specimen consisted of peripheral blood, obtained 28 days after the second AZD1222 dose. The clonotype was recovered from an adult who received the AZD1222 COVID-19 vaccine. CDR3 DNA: TGTGCCACCAGTGCCCGGGTAGGGGACACCGGGGAGCTGTTTTTT. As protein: CATSARVGDTGELFF.